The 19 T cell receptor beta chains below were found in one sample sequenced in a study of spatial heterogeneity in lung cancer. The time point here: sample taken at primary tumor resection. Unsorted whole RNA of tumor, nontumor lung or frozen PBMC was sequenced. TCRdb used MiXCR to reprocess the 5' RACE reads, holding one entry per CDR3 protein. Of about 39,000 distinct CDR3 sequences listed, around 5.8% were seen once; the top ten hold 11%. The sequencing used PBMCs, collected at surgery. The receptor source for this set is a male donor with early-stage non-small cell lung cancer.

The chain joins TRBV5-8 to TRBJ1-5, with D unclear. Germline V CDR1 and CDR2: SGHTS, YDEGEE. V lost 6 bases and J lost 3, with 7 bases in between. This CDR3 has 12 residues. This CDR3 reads CASTPYNQPQHF. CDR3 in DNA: TGTGCCAGCACCCCCTACAATCAGCCCCAGCATTTT.

The CDR3 DNA sequence: TGTGCCAGCAGCCCCCGATTGACAGACTTCACAGATACGCAGTATTTT. Translated: CASSPRLTDFTDTQYF. This rearrangement joins TRBV4-2 to TRBJ2-3, with D perhaps matching TRBD1 (5 bases). CDR1 and CDR2 from the germline V gene are LGHNA and YNFKEQ. Trimming pared 4 bases from V and 2 bases from J, leaving 16 bases between. CDR3 length: 16 residues.

The DNA of the CDR3 is TGTGCCAGCAGTAGCAGGGCCGATACGCAGTATTTT. Translated: CASSSRADTQYF. V gene TRBV2 combines with J gene TRBJ2-3; the D gene is possibly TRBD1 (5 bases). V lost 5 bases to trimming and J lost 6 bases, with 9 bases between them. The germline CDR1 and CDR2 sequences are SNHLY and FYNNEI. The CDR3 covers 12 residues.

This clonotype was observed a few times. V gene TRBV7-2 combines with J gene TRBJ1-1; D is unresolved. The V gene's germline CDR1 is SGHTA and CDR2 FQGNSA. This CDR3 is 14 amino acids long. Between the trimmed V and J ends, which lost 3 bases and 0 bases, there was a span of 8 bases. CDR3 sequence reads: CASSFANMNTEAFF. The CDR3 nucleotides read TGTGCCAGCAGCTTTGCAAACATGAACACTGAAGCTTTCTTT.

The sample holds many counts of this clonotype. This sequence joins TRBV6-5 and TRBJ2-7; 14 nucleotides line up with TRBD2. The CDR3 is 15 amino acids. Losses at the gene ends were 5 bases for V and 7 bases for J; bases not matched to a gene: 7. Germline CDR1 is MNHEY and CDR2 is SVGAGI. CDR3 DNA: TGTGCCAGCAGTCCGACTAGCGGGGGGGCGCGGGAGCAGTACTTC. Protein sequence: CASSPTSGGAREQYF.

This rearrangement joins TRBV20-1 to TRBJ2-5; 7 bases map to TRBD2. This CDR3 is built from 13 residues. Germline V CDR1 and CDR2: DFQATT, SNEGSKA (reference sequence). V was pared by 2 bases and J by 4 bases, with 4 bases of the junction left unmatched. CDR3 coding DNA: TGCAGTGCTAGACGGACTAGTCGAGAGACCCAGTACTTC. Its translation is CSARRTSRETQYF.

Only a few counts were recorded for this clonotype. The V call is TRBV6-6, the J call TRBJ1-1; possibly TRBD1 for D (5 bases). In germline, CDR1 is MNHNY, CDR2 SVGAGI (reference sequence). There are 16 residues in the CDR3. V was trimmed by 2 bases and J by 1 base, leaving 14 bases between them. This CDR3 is CASSYPKQGWNTEAFF. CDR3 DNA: TGTGCCAGCAGTTACCCTAAGCAGGGATGGAACACTGAAGCTTTCTTT.

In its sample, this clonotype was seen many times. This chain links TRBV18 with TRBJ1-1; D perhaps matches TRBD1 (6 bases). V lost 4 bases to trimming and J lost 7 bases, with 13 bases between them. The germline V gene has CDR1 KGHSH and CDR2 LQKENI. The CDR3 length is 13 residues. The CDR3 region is CASSLGQIREAFF. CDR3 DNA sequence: TGTGCCAGCTCACTTGGACAGATCCGTGAAGCTTTCTTT.

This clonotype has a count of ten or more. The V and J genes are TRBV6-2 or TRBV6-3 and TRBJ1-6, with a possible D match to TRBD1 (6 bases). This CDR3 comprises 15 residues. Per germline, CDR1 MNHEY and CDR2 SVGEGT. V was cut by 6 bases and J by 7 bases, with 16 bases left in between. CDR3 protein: CASRDQTGLNSPLHF. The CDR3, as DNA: TGTGCCAGCAGAGATCAGACAGGCTTGAATTCACCCCTCCACTTT.

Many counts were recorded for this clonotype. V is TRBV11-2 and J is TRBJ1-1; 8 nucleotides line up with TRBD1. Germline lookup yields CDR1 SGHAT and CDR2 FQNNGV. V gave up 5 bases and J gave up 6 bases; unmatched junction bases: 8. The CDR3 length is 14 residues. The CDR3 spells CASSGDGQGAEAFF. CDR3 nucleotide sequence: TGTGCCAGCAGCGGCGACGGACAGGGCGCTGAAGCTTTCTTT.

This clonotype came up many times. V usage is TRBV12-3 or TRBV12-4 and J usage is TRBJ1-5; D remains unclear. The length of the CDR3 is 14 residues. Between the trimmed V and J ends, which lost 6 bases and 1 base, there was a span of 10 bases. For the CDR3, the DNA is TGTGCCAGCAGCCAAGTGAACAGCAATCAGCCCCAGCATTTT. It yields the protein CASSQVNSNQPQHF.

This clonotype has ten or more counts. CDR3 in DNA: TGTGCCAGCCGAGGAAACGCTAACTATGGCTACACCTTC. Translating it yields CASRGNANYGYTF. The rearrangement joins TRBV2 to TRBJ1-2; D remains unclear. V lost 8 bases and J lost 0, with 10 bases in between. The germline CDR1 and CDR2 sequences are SNHLY and FYNNEI. The CDR3 extends over 13 amino acids.

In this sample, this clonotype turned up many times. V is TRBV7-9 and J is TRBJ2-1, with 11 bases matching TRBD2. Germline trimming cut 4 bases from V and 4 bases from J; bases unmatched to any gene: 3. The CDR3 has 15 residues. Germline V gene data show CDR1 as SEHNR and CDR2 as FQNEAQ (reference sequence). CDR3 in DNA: TGTGCCAGCAGCTCAACTAGCGGGGGTTACAATGAGCAGTTCTTC. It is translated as CASSSTSGGYNEQFF.

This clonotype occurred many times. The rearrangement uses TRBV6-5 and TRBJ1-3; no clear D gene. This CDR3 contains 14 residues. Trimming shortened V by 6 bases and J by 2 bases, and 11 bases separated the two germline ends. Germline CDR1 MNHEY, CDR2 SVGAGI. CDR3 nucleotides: TGTGCCAGCAGCCGTGGCTGGGCTGGAAACACCATATATTTT. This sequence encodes CASSRGWAGNTIYF.

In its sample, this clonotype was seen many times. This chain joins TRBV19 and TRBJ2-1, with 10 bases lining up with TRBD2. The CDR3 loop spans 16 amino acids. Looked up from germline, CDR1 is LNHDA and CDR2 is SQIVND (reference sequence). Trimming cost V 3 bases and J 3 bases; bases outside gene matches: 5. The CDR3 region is CASSIERGGLYNEQFF. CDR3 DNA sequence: TGTGCCAGTAGTATCGAGCGGGGGGGCCTCTACAATGAGCAGTTCTTC.

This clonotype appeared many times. This CDR3 reads CASSVTYKETQYF. Here the CDR3 DNA reads TGTGCCAGCAGCGTTACATACAAAGAGACCCAGTACTTC. V is TRBV7-3 and J is TRBJ2-5; no clear D gene. CDR1 is SGHTA and CDR2 is FQGTGA in the germline V gene. The CDR3 loop spans 13 amino acids. V shed 5 bases and J shed 3 bases, with 10 bases lying between them.

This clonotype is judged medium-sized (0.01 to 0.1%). As DNA, the CDR3 is TGTGCCAGCAAATGGGCCGACAATCAGCCCCAGCATTTT. Protein: CASKWADNQPQHF. The rearrangement joins TRBV2 to TRBJ1-5; no firm D call. The CDR3 runs 13 residues. CDR1 is SNHLY, CDR2 FYNNEI, per germline. Trimming cost V 7 bases and J 3 bases, with 10 bases left between them.

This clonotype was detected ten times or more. In DNA, the CDR3 is TGTGCCACCAGTGATTCGGGACAGGGTATCAATCAGCCCCAGCATTTT. It specifies CATSDSGQGINQPQHF. The genes are TRBV24-1 and TRBJ1-5; 9 positions match TRBD1. Germline CDR1 KGHDR, CDR2 SFDVKD. After removal of 2 bases from V and 3 bases from J, the junction contained 4 bases not matched to a gene. The CDR3 has 16 residues.

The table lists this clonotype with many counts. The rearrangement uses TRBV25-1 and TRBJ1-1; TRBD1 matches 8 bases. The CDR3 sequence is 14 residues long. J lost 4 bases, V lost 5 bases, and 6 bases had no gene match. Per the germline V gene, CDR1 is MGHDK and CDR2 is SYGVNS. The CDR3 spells CASSRQGLATEAFF. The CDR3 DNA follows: TGTGCCAGCAGTCGACAGGGGTTGGCCACTGAAGCTTTCTTT.